This T cell receptor (beta chain) was obtained from a study of shared clonotypes between healthy human individuals. For the study at large: Per-donor plates numbered three CD4 naive, three CD4 memory, two CD8 naive and one CD8 memory. Whole-study findings and limits: In having few donors, the study represented limited genetic and exposure-history diversity.

When replicate PCRs were run on sorted subsets, they used 200 to 250 ng DNA, 28,000 or so T cell genomes. Profiling relied on immunoSEQ multiplex PCR, and the TCRdb table lists in-frame clones only, not all of them. The sample consists of about 2 million clones, about 94% of them appearing once. Trimming removed 5 bases from V and 8 bases from J, with 6 bases in between. This CDR3 region has 11 residues. The germline CDR1 and CDR2 sequences are MNHEY and SVGAGI. CD45RO negativity and positive selection for CCR7 defined naive CD8 cells, a population that excluded terminally differentiated effector memory CD45RA+ cells. As for this clone: Its target is unknown.

The V call is TRBV6-5, the J call TRBJ2-2; unclear D gene. This clonotype was sampled from a man between 18 and 35 years old in good health. The sequencing input was naive CD8+ T cells sorted from blood. CDR3 sequence reads: CASSVSGELFF. CDR3 DNA sequence: TGTGCCAGCAGTGTATCAGGGGAGCTGTTTTTT.